The sequence of this T cell receptor beta chain was determined in a study of T cell responses to AZD1222 COVID-19 vaccine. TCRdb keeps only in-frame clones here, not all; method: immunoSEQ multiplex PCR. The table includes fewer than 200,000 clones, approximately 93% detected once. Trimming took off 6 bases at V and 1 base at J, with 13 bases between the two ends. CDR1 and CDR2 from the germline V gene are MNHEY and SMNVEV (reference sequence). The CDR3 runs 15 residues. This sequence joins TRBV27 and TRBJ1-5, with D possibly being TRBD1 (5 bases). The clonotype comes from an adult who received the AZD1222 COVID-19 vaccine. The sample here was peripheral blood, taken 28 days after the second AZD1222 dose. Here the CDR3 DNA reads TGTGCCAGCAGGAGTTGGGGGGGGAGCAATCAGCCCCAGCATTTT. The encoded protein is CASRSWGGSNQPQHF.